These T cell receptor beta chains were read from a single sample in a study of cytomegalovirus exposure and HLA in healthy donors. Assay used: immunoSEQ multiplex PCR; TCRdb lists only in-frame clones, some missing. The table shows roughly 150,000 clones, with around 83% occurring only once. Sequencing input: PBMCs. Source of these receptors: a girl aged 2 to 9 in good health and CMV-seropositive. Both conserved end residues are part of each CDR3. The D gene is left open where the match is weak. Clone size is given for some rows only: seen once, a few or many times, or a class if the clone is expanded.

>NA|TRBJ1-3|TRBV10-3|few
CAISDGRDYGNTIYF
TGTGCCATCAGTGATGGCAGGGATTACGGAAACACCATATATTTT
>TRBD1|TRBJ1-1|TRBV28|NA
CASSLWGTGETNTEAFF
TGTGCCAGCAGTTTATGGGGGACAGGGGAAACGAACACTGAAGCTTTCTTT
>NA|TRBJ1-1|TRBV27|NA
CASSTLGGETEAFF
TGTGCCAGCAGCACCTTGGGAGGGGAGACTGAAGCTTTCTTT
>NA|TRBJ1-2|TRBV6-1|NA
CASSEVSGETGGF
TGTGCCAGCAGTGAAGTGTCCGGGGAGACGGGGGGATTC
>TRBD2|TRBJ2-2|TRBV5-4|NA
CASSSRTSGSTGELFF
TGTGCCAGCAGCTCCCGGACTAGCGGGAGCACCGGGGAGCTGTTTTTT
>NA|TRBJ1-1|TRBV11-3|few
CASSSGYEAFF
TGTGCCAGCAGCTCGGGTTATGAAGCTTTCTTT
>TRBD1|TRBJ1-3|TRBV2|NA
CASSRQGWSANTIYF
TGTGCCAGCAGTCGACAGGGTTGGTCGGCAAACACCATATATTTT
>TRBD1|TRBJ1-6|TRBV28|few
CAGTRDRNNSPLHF
TGTGCCGGTACCCGGGACAGAAATAATTCACCCCTCCACTTT
>TRBD2|TRBJ2-5|TRBV5-6|NA
CASSRRGGRETQYF
TGTGCCAGCAGCCGCCGGGGGGGCCGGGAGACCCAGTACTTC
>TRBD2|TRBJ2-7|TRBV2|NA
CASSEAASGHYEQYF
TGTGCCAGCAGTGAAGCGGCTAGCGGACACTACGAGCAGTACTTC
>TRBD1|TRBJ1-2|TRBV2|NA
CASSAGTGRHYGYTF
TGTGCCAGCAGCGCCGGGACAGGGAGACACTATGGCTACACCTTC
>TRBD2|TRBJ2-3|TRBV5-5|NA
CASSPFRAGPSDTQYF
TGTGCCAGCAGCCCCTTTCGAGCGGGACCCTCAGATACGCAGTATTTT
>NA|TRBJ1-4|TRBV11-2|NA
CASSSGRGGTNEKLFF
TGTGCCAGCAGCTCGGGCAGGGGCGGAACTAATGAAAAACTGTTTTTT
>TRBD1|TRBJ1-6|TRBV5-8|few
CASSTPGTGGSPLHF
TGTGCCAGCAGCACCCCCGGGACAGGGGGTTCACCCCTCCACTTT
>TRBD2|TRBJ2-3|TRBV27|once
CASSLSRTRIKDTQYF
TGTGCCAGCAGTTTATCTCGGACTAGAATTAAAGATACGCAGTATTTT
>TRBD2|TRBJ2-1|TRBV7-3|NA
CASSLTGLGGNEQFF
TGTGCCAGCAGCTTAACGGGACTAGGGGGCAATGAGCAGTTCTTC
>TRBD2|TRBJ2-1|TRBV28|NA
CASSLLRTSGGDNEQFF
TGTGCCAGCAGTTTGCTACGGACTAGCGGGGGTGACAATGAGCAGTTCTTC
>NA|TRBJ2-7|TRBV7-9|NA
CSSSSSEGAGSYEQYF
TGTTCCAGCAGTTCCTCGGAGGGTGCGGGCTCCTACGAGCAGTACTTC
>NA|TRBJ2-2|TRBV7-6|NA
CASSSRGGQTGELFF
TGTGCCAGCAGCTCGAGGGGGGGGCAAACCGGGGAGCTGTTTTTT
>TRBD2|TRBJ2-1|TRBV18|NA
CASSPPASGIFNEQFF
TGTGCCAGCTCACCACCGGCTAGCGGGATCTTCAATGAGCAGTTCTTC
>TRBD2|TRBJ2-3|TRBV6-1|NA
CASRGLAVITDTQYF
TGTGCCAGCAGGGGCCTAGCGGTAATAACAGATACGCAGTATTTT
>NA|TRBJ2-5|TRBV30|NA
CAWMRGYQETQYF
TGTGCCTGGATGAGGGGGTACCAAGAGACCCAGTACTTC
>TRBD2|TRBJ2-1|TRBV5-1|NA
CASSPLSSGAGEQFF
TGCGCCAGCAGCCCCCTTTCTAGCGGGGCCGGTGAGCAGTTCTTC
>NA|TRBJ1-1|TRBV6-5|NA
CASREQGNTEAFF
TGTGCCAGCAGAGAACAGGGGAACACTGAAGCTTTCTTT
>NA|TRBJ2-7|TRBV2|NA
CASVEGVEDEQYF
TGTGCCAGCGTAGAGGGAGTGGAGGACGAGCAGTACTTC
>NA|TRBJ2-3|TRBV5-3|few
CARSPVAGTDTQYF
TGTGCCAGAAGCCCGGTGGCGGGCACAGATACGCAGTATTTT
>NA|TRBJ1-1|TRBV6-1|NA
CASSEAVRGHGEAFF
TGTGCCAGCAGTGAAGCGGTGCGAGGGCATGGTGAAGCTTTCTTT
>NA|TRBJ1-1|TRBV20-1|NA
CSARRGREAFF
TGCAGTGCAAGAAGGGGCCGTGAAGCTTTCTTT
>NA|TRBJ2-3|TRBV7-3|NA
CASSRQVRETQYF
TGTGCCAGCAGCCGACAGGTCCGGGAAACGCAGTATTTT
>TRBD1|TRBJ1-3|TRBV5-1|NA
CASSLDQGAGNTIYF
TGCGCCAGCAGCTTAGATCAGGGGGCCGGAAACACCATATATTTT
>NA|TRBJ2-1|TRBV15|NA
CATSRDRPGSDEQFF
TGTGCCACCAGCAGAGATAGGCCCGGGAGCGATGAGCAGTTCTTC
>NA|TRBJ2-3|TRBV21-1|NA
CASSRTSGRNTQYF
TGTGCCAGCAGCAGGACTAGCGGGAGAAATACGCAGTATTTT
>TRBD2|TRBJ2-7|TRBV27|NA
CASSLDTGGSYEQYF
TGTGCCAGCAGTTTGGACACGGGGGGCTCCTACGAGCAGTACTTC
>NA|TRBJ2-5|TRBV28|NA
CASSLDYGGETQYF
TGTGCCAGCAGTTTAGATTACGGGGGAGAGACCCAGTACTTC
>NA|TRBJ1-1|TRBV2|NA
CASSPWDTLNTEAFF
TGTGCCAGCAGTCCATGGGACACCCTGAACACTGAAGCTTTCTTT
>TRBD1|TRBJ2-7|TRBV4-1|few
CASSHGQGALYEQYF
TGCGCCAGCAGCCACGGACAGGGGGCCCTATACGAGCAGTACTTC
>TRBD1|TRBJ1-5|TRBV30|once
CAWSKGDRDQPQHF
TGTGCCTGGAGTAAGGGGGACAGGGATCAGCCCCAGCATTTT
>NA|TRBJ2-5|TRBV2|NA
CASKGGRQETQYF
TGTGCCAGCAAGGGGGGGAGACAAGAGACCCAGTACTTC
>TRBD1|TRBJ1-3|TRBV7-8|few
CASSLLGRGRGNTIYF
TGTGCCAGCAGCCTACTTGGCAGGGGGAGAGGAAACACCATATATTTT
>NA|TRBJ2-3|TRBV19|NA
CASSIWREGGTDTQYF
TGTGCCAGTAGTATATGGCGGGAAGGTGGCACAGATACGCAGTATTTT
>TRBD2|TRBJ2-2|TRBV4-1|NA
CASSQKGSGIDTGELFF
TGCGCCAGCAGCCAAAAGGGTAGCGGGATCGACACCGGGGAGCTGTTTTTT
>TRBD2|TRBJ2-7|TRBV4-1|NA
CASSHRAGTQSSYEQYF
TGCGCCAGCAGCCACCGAGCGGGGACTCAGAGCTCCTACGAGCAGTACTTC
>TRBD2|TRBJ2-7|TRBV15|NA
CATSRGGGMPYEQYF
TGTGCCACCAGCAGAGGGGGAGGGATGCCCTACGAGCAGTACTTC
>NA|TRBJ2-1|TRBV29-1|NA
CSVSKSGTTMSSSSGQGRFF
NA
>NA|TRBJ2-4|TRBV19|NA
CASTPQGFGNIQYF
TGTGCCAGTACTCCTCAGGGGTTTGGAAACATTCAGTACTTC
>TRBD2|TRBJ2-5|TRBV5-4|NA
CASSFLASGGGETQYF
TGTGCCAGCAGCTTCTTGGCTAGCGGGGGGGGAGAGACCCAGTACTTC